This T cell receptor (beta chain) originates from a study of CD8+ T cells in alopecia areata (dated by TCRdb to 2017 to 2018). Study-level background: Treated patients were enrolled in an open-label pilot trial of oral tofacitinib, 5 to 10 mg twice daily, for moderate-to-severe alopecia areata. The study used high-throughput TCRbeta sequencing to examine T cell clonal expansion in alopecia areata, in both the C3H/HeJ mouse model and human patients. Biopsies were taken from tofacitinib-treated patients at baseline and again at 4 and 24 weeks into treatment, and several of those patients also had a later scalp biopsy. The SALT score, which quantifies the percentage of affected scalp surface area, was used to measure disease severity in treated patients. Tofacitinib was administered for 6 to 18 months, and 6 months of follow-up off drug were then conducted to assess delayed response and recurrence. TCRbeta CDR3 regions were amplified by immunoSEQ multiplex PCR with 35 Vbeta forward and 13 Jbeta reverse primers. Scalp clonality was compared among normal scalp (n=4), patchy alopecia areata scalp (n=8), and alopecia totalis/universalis scalp (n=8). RNA was extracted with the PAXgene miRNA kit for fixed scalp, the miRNeasy kit for PBMCs, and the RNeasy kit for mouse skin. On the human side, TCRbeta sequencing was run on scalp tissue and on sorted CD4+ and CD8+ peripheral blood T cells from healthy controls and from alopecia areata patients with either patchy or totalis/universalis disease.

Regarding this clone: Its antigen is unknown. The input lacks base qualities; no much larger clone sits a single base away.

General study outcomes and caveats: Many expanded lesional clones persisted in scalp and blood during tofacitinib treatment, which may partly explain relapse after stopping treatment. Scalp clonality and the number of expanded CD8+ clones among the top 100 scalp clones were significantly decreased by tofacitinib. Shared TCR sequences between patients were less evident than in mice, which may be partly attributable to HLA diversity in the patient population. Scalp TCR repertoire analysis is complicated because resident alphabeta T cells in normal human skin are also sequenced, whereas mouse skin is dominated by gammadelta T cells. The treated cohort was small, with a single nonresponder, so links between baseline CD8+ expansion and response need larger studies. Higher clonality and more expanded CD8+ clones were observed in lesional scalp than in normal scalp, particularly in alopecia totalis/universalis, a finding suggestive of antigenic drive.

Counted from cysteine to phenylalanine, this CDR3 has 16 amino acids. Only the CDR3 DNA is retained, 48 bases long and in frame from the first base. The germline V gene yields SGHRS for CDR1 and YFSETQ for CDR2. V and J lose 0 bases and 2 bases, and a span of 12 bases separates them. The time point label here, explained by the study, means: approximately 4 weeks on oral tofacitinib. Read against the paper, the sample's treatment or condition label means: oral pan-JAK inhibitor, 5-10 mg twice daily. Peripheral blood and lesional scalp punch biopsies were obtained from patients with alopecia areata. PBMCs were separated by density centrifugation and stained for CD3, CD4 and CD8, after which CD4+ and CD8+ T cells were sorted on a FACSAria. Libraries came from the immunoSEQ multiplex PCR assay. RNA was extracted from all samples and reverse transcribed into cDNA as template for TCR sequencing. First-strand cDNA was synthesized with SuperScript III using a 2:1 mix of oligo-dT and random hexamers. Amplification bias was assessed with a synthetic immune receptor repertoire, and residual bias was removed computationally. The original pipeline was this. After raw reads were preprocessed to remove errors, the CDR3 was defined following IMGT conventions as running from the conserved cysteine to phenylalanine. Clonality was computed as 1 minus the Shannon entropy, with the entropy normalized by log2 of the number of productive unique TCRs. Whether each scalp clone was CD4 or CD8 was inferred by checking scalp TCRbeta sequences against the CD4 and CD8 repertoires from sorted blood. TCRdb took over this immuneACCESS table, retaining in-frame rearrangements with V and J assigned. Such tables are incomplete; in checked studies, under half of the missing clones stem from an unresolved V gene, and the remainder is unexplained. The DNA was the basis for D and trimming; V, J and clone size are from that table. Present in this sample are 200,000 to 250,000 clones, about three fifths of which were seen just once. The ten largest clones take up 1.6% of the sample.

Material: CD4+ T cells sorted from blood, obtained at week 4, from a patient treated with tofacitinib. The receptor comes from a human donor with alopecia areata. This receptor chain uses TRBV5-1 and TRBJ2-1; the D region possibly corresponds to TRBD2 (6 bases align). This receptor carries the CDR3 CASSLEGGVTYNEQFF. The DNA sequence is given as TGCGCCAGCAGCTTGGAAGGCGGGGTAACCTACAATGAGCAGTTCTTC.